This entry lists 23 T cell receptor beta chains sequenced from one sample in a study of long-term antiretroviral therapy in people with HIV. Assay version v3.0 of immunoSEQ was used, and it was run at survey level. Sequencing was performed with immunoSEQ multiplex PCR; in TCRdb, only in-frame clones are kept and a portion is missing. The sample yields about 16,000 clones, 65% to 85% seen once. The sample was unsorted PBMCs, taken 2.3 years after starting antiretroviral therapy. The receptors shown here come from a woman aged 40 to 50 with HIV.

This clone appeared a single time. V and J are TRBV9 and TRBJ2-3, with TRBD2 matching 9 bases. The CDR3 runs to 16 residues. Germline V lookup: CDR1 SGDLS, CDR2 YYNGEE. V dropped 2 bases and J dropped 1; count of bases not matched to a gene: 5. The CDR3 reads CASSVYPSGGTDTQYF. The DNA for the CDR3 is TGTGCCAGCAGCGTCTATCCTAGCGGGGGCACAGATACGCAGTATTTT.

V and J are TRBV6-5 and TRBJ2-7; D is unresolved. Germline V gene sequence: CDR1 MNHEY, CDR2 SVGAGI. V lost 6 bases and J 2 bases, leaving 14 bases between the germline ends. This CDR3 comprises 14 residues. This CDR3 is CASSYRIGPYEQYF. DNA for the CDR3: TGTGCCAGCAGCTACCGGATAGGTCCCTACGAGCAGTACTTC.

This clone appeared a single time. The rearrangement links TRBV6-5 to TRBJ2-5; 11 bases fit TRBD1. There are 15 residues in the CDR3. The V gene's germline CDR1 is MNHEY and CDR2 SVGAGI. The V segment lost 6 bases and the J segment 5 bases; nucleotides outside the gene matches: 8. CDR3 coding DNA: TGTGCCAGCAGGCCCGGACAGGGGGCCAGGGAGACCCAGTACTTC. This gives the protein CASRPGQGARETQYF.

Only a few counts were recorded for this clone. J is TRBJ1-5 and V is TRBV6-1; D call uncertain. This CDR3 is built from 11 residues. Between the trimmed V and J ends, which lost 6 bases and 9 bases, there was a span of 9 bases. Germline lookup yields CDR1 MNHNS and CDR2 SASEGT. CDR3 amino acids: CASRGQWPQHF. The CDR3 DNA reads TGTGCCAGCAGGGGCCAATGGCCCCAGCATTTT.

This clone showed up just a few times. J is TRBJ1-3 and V is TRBV30; no clear D gene. The germline V gene encodes CDR1 GTSNPN and CDR2 SVGIG (reference sequence). Deletions cut 4 bases from V and 8 bases from J, with 18 bases between. The CDR3 is 14 amino acids. In DNA, the CDR3 is TGTGCCTGGACCTCTATAAGAGCGATGGACACCATATATTTT. It yields the protein CAWTSIRAMDTIYF. Full variable domain (remainder filled in from reference TRBV30 and TRBJ1-3): SQTIHQWPATLVQPVGSPLSLECTVEGTSNPNLYWYRQAAGRGLQLLFYSVGIGQISSEVPQNLSASRPQDRQFILSSKKLLLSDSGFYLCAWTSIRAMDTIYFGEGSWLTVV.

The chain combines TRBV27 with TRBJ2-3, with D perhaps given as TRBD1 or TRBD2 (5 bases each). Germline CDR1 and CDR2: MNHEY and SMNVEV (reference sequence). V was shortened by 2 bases and J by 4 bases, with 7 bases between the two germline ends. This CDR3 is 13 amino acids long. The CDR3 loop is CASSLMGADTQYF. CDR3 in DNA: TGTGCCAGCAGTTTAATGGGGGCAGATACGCAGTATTTT.

The chain employs TRBV29-1 and TRBJ2-1; 13 nucleotides match TRBD2. The CDR3 has 14 residues. Germline-derived CDR1 and CDR2 are SQVTM and ANQGSEA. Losses at the gene ends were 5 bases for V and 7 bases for J; bases not matched to a gene: 5. As DNA, the CDR3 is TGCAGCGTTATCCCGGGACTAGCGGGGAATGAGCAGTTCTTC. Protein: CSVIPGLAGNEQFF.

The J gene is TRBJ2-3, the V gene TRBV4-3; TRBD2 matches at 14 bases. From germline, CDR1 is LGHNA and CDR2 YSLEER. The CDR3 totals 17 residues. Trimming removed 4 bases from V and 2 bases from J; junction bases left unmatched: 5. The CDR3: CASSRGLAGATTDTQYF. Here the CDR3 DNA reads TGCGCCAGCAGCCGGGGACTAGCGGGGGCGACCACAGATACGCAGTATTTT.

The V and J genes are TRBV10-1 and TRBJ1-1, with D possibly matching TRBD1 (6 bases). The CDR3 covers 14 residues. Trimming took 7 bases from V and 4 from J, leaving 16 bases between them. Looked up from germline, CDR1 is WNHNN and CDR2 is SYGVQD (reference sequence). The CDR3 is CASNQGPGGTEAFF. CDR3 sequence (DNA): TGCGCCAGCAACCAGGGGCCCGGGGGCACTGAAGCTTTCTTT.

The V and J genes are TRBV2 and TRBJ2-1, with TRBD2 matching over 10 bases. Germline-derived CDR1 and CDR2 are SNHLY and FYNNEI. V lost 2 bases, J lost 9 bases, and 10 bases stayed unmatched. CDR3 size: 16 residues. In DNA, the CDR3 is TGTGCCAGCAGTGAACTAGCTAGCGGGAGTTTTGGTGAGCAGTTCTTC. This translates into CASSELASGSFGEQFF. Full variable domain (rest looked up from reference TRBV2 and TRBJ2-1): EPEVTQTPSHQVTQMGQEVILRCVPISNHLYFYWYRQILGQKVEFLVSFYNNEISEKSEIFDDQFSVERPDGSNFTLKIRSTKLEDSAMYFCASSELASGSFGEQFFGPGTRLTVL.

This rearrangement joins TRBV11-2 to TRBJ1-1; D gene uncertain. This CDR3 is 12 amino acids long. V was cut by 6 bases and J by 7 bases, with 12 bases left in between. Germline loops: CDR1 SGHAT, CDR2 FQNNGV. The CDR3 region is CASSQDWNEAFF. As DNA, the CDR3 is TGTGCCAGCAGTCAGGACTGGAATGAAGCTTTCTTT.

V gene TRBV27 combines with J gene TRBJ1-1; possibly TRBD1 for D (5 bases). This CDR3 is 14 amino acids long. V lost 4 bases and J 6 bases, leaving 15 bases between the germline ends. CDR1 is MNHEY and CDR2 is SMNVEV in the germline V gene (reference sequence). The CDR3 loop is CASSSISGTPEAFF. The CDR3 nucleotides read TGTGCCAGCAGTTCCATATCCGGGACGCCTGAAGCTTTCTTT.

The chain employs TRBV4-1 and TRBJ1-5; TRBD1 is a possible D gene (6 bases). The V gene's germline CDR1 is MGHRA and CDR2 YSYEKL. This CDR3 region has 15 residues. V dropped 3 bases and J dropped 0 bases, with 9 bases sitting between them. The CDR3: CASSQAGVSNQPQHF. The CDR3 DNA is TGCGCCAGCAGCCAGGCAGGGGTTAGCAATCAGCCCCAGCATTTT.

This chain joins TRBV9 and TRBJ1-2, with 9 bases fitting TRBD1. The germline V gene has CDR1 SGDLS and CDR2 YYNGEE. With V trimmed by 3 bases and J by 3 bases, 6 bases remained unmatched. The CDR3 covers 15 residues. This chain's CDR3 is CASSEGQGGYYGYTF. In DNA form, the CDR3 reads TGTGCCAGCAGCGAGGGACAGGGTGGCTACTATGGCTACACCTTC.

This sequence joins TRBV7-9 and TRBJ1-1; D is undetermined. The CDR3 is 16 amino acids. V was clipped by 1 base and J by 0 bases, with 12 bases between them. CDR1 and CDR2 (germline): SEHNR, FQNEAQ (reference sequence). The CDR3 sequence is CASSLDRLYLNTEAFF. The CDR3 bases are TGTGCCAGCAGCTTAGACCGACTATATTTGAACACTGAAGCTTTCTTT.

V gene TRBV7-9 combines with J gene TRBJ2-3, with D unresolved. The CDR3 spans 13 residues. The V gene lost 1 base and the J gene lost 5 bases, with 7 bases spanning the gap. Germline loops: CDR1 SEHNR, CDR2 FQNEAQ (reference sequence). As DNA, the CDR3 is TGTGCCAGCAGCTTAGTTCAAAGAGATACGCAGTATTTT. Residues: CASSLVQRDTQYF.

This chain links TRBV27 with TRBJ2-1; 7 bases are a match to TRBD2. CDR1 and CDR2 from the germline V gene are MNHEY and SMNVEV (reference sequence). The CDR3 is 14 residues long. The J segment lost 0 bases and the V segment lost 4 bases, leaving 0 bases of the junction unmatched. The DNA of the CDR3 is TGTGCCAGCAGTTGGACTAGCTCCTACAATGAGCAGTTCTTC. Translating gives CASSWTSSYNEQFF.

The V and J genes are TRBV27 and TRBJ2-3; D possibly corresponds to TRBD1 (5 bases). With 4 bases removed from V and 2 bases from J, the gap between germline ends came to 7 bases. CDR3 size: 13 residues. Germline V lookup: CDR1 MNHEY, CDR2 SMNVEV (reference sequence). This chain's CDR3 is CASSSDNTDTQYF. CDR3 DNA sequence: TGTGCCAGCAGTTCGGACAACACAGATACGCAGTATTTT.

The V call is TRBV11-3, the J call TRBJ2-5; D perhaps matches TRBD2 (5 bases). There are 16 residues in the CDR3. Per germline, CDR1 SGHNT and CDR2 YENEEA. V was cut by 5 bases and J by 3 bases, with 19 bases left in between. This chain's CDR3 is CASSETRVLAEETQYF. In nucleotides, the CDR3 is TGTGCCAGCAGCGAAACCCGGGTGCTAGCAGAAGAGACCCAGTACTTC.

With respect to this clone: The junction and the germline gene differ at one end; a read error may be behind it. This chain links TRBV13 with TRBJ1-6, with TRBD1 as a possible D gene (6 bases). The CDR3 spans 16 residues. Germline V gene data show CDR1 as PRHDT and CDR2 as FYEKMQ (reference sequence). DNA for the CDR3: TGTGCCAGCAGCATAGGACAGATTCCGAAGAATTCACCCCTCCACTTT. Translating gives CASSIGQIPKNSPLHF.

In DNA, the CDR3 is TGTGCCAGTTGGGATAGAACTAGCGGGAGTTACGAGCAGTACTTC. Translating it yields CASWDRTSGSYEQYF. This chain connects TRBV19 to TRBJ2-7; 11 bases are shared with TRBD2. After removal of 8 bases from V and 4 bases from J, the junction contained 10 bases not matched to a gene. The CDR3 extends over 15 amino acids. CDR1 LNHDA and CDR2 SQIVND come from the germline V gene (reference sequence).

The genes are TRBV13 and TRBJ2-1; the D gene is possibly TRBD2 (6 bases). Trimming removed 8 bases from V and 0 bases from J, with 14 bases in between. Germline V CDR1 and CDR2: PRHDT, FYEKMQ (reference sequence). The CDR3 loop spans 15 amino acids. DNA for the CDR3: TGTGCCAGCTCAACCGGGACTCCCTCCTACAATGAGCAGTTCTTC. Translating gives CASSTGTPSYNEQFF.

The chain employs TRBV2 and TRBJ2-7, with TRBD1 as a possible D gene (5 bases). The CDR3 is 15 amino acids. The V and J ends lost 1 base and 2 bases respectively, with 12 bases between them. Germline V gene data show CDR1 as SNHLY and CDR2 as FYNNEI. DNA of the CDR3: TGTGCCAGCAGTGAAGTGGTGGCAGGGCCCTACGAGCAGTACTTC. It is translated as CASSEVVAGPYEQYF.